What follows are 9 T cell receptor beta chains derived from one specimen sequenced in a study of CD8+ T cells in alopecia areata. The authors extracted RNA and reverse transcribed it into cDNA as the sequencing template. Here immunoSEQ multiplex PCR was the method, and the copy in TCRdb shows in-frame clones only, minus some. The repertoire holds 190,000 or so clones, roughly 50% seen once, with roughly 12% in the top ten. Treatment defined: oral pan-JAK inhibitor, 5-10 mg twice daily. The sequenced sample was CD8+ T cells sorted from blood, obtained at week 24, from a patient treated with tofacitinib. The source of these receptors is a human donor with alopecia areata.

Concerning this clone: At the DNA level, this CDR3 is encoded by other sequences in the same sample as well. The CDR3 DNA sequence: TGTGCCTGGAGCGAAGGGGGCACCTACGAGCAGTACTTC. This encodes CAWSEGGTYEQYF. The V gene is TRBV30, the J gene TRBJ2-7; 7 bases fit TRBD1. The trim removed 3 bases at V and 2 bases at J, leaving 4 bases unmatched. The CDR3 has 13 residues. CDR1 GTSNPN and CDR2 SVGIG come from the germline V gene (reference sequence).

V is TRBV19 and J is TRBJ2-7; no clear D gene. Germline values: CDR1 LNHDA, CDR2 SQIVND (reference sequence). There are 15 residues in the CDR3. Trimming removed 5 bases at V and 3 bases at J, with 17 bases between. The CDR3 bases are TGTGCCAGTAGTCAAGACACTTATCCGAACTACGAGCAGTACTTC. Translation gives CASSQDTYPNYEQYF.

This clone was observed a single time. The chain employs TRBV7-9 and TRBJ2-5, with TRBD1 matching over 7 bases. V shed 5 bases, J shed 5 bases, and the junction held 5 bases outside the gene matches. Germline V gene lookup returns CDR1 SEHNR and CDR2 FQNEAQ (reference sequence). The CDR3 spans 13 residues. The DNA of the CDR3 is TGTGCCAGCAGCAAAGGGGGCGAGGAGACCCAGTACTTC. The encoded protein is CASSKGGEETQYF.

This clone was seen only once. The V and J genes are TRBV9 and TRBJ1-2; no firm D call. Germline lookup yields CDR1 SGDLS and CDR2 YYNGEE. This CDR3 is 13 amino acids long. The V end was cut by 3 bases, the J end by 7 bases, with 13 bases between. CDR3 protein: CASSGTDSFGYTF. CDR3 nucleotides: TGTGCCAGCAGCGGAACCGACTCGTTTGGCTACACCTTC.

The chain links TRBV27 to TRBJ1-2; no clear D. The CDR3 is made up of 11 amino acids. The V end was cut by 6 bases, the J end by 1 base, with 3 bases between. Germline loops: CDR1 MNHEY, CDR2 SMNVEV (reference sequence). The CDR3 region has the DNA TGTGCCAGCAGGAATAACTATGGCTACACCTTC. Protein product: CASRNNYGYTF.

This clone was seen more than once but under ten times. The J gene is TRBJ2-7, the V gene TRBV27; D unclear. V was trimmed by 5 bases and J by 4 bases, leaving 12 bases between them. The CDR3 spans 13 residues. Germline values: CDR1 MNHEY, CDR2 SMNVEV (reference sequence). CDR3 in DNA: TGTGCCAGCAGTCTGGTAGGGTCATACGAGCAGTACTTC. This translates into CASSLVGSYEQYF.

This chain uses TRBV27 with TRBJ2-7; D is undetermined. The V gene lost 4 bases and the J gene lost 5 bases, with 6 bases spanning the gap. The CDR3 totals 11 residues. Germline lookup yields CDR1 MNHEY and CDR2 SMNVEV (reference sequence). CDR3 nucleotide sequence: TGTGCCAGCAGTTCCGGTCACGAGCAGTACTTC. Translating it yields CASSSGHEQYF.

In this sample, this clone turned up a few times. The chain joins TRBV7-8 to TRBJ2-3; 8 bases fit TRBD2. J gave up 0 bases and V 5 bases, and 7 bases lay outside the gene matches. Per germline, CDR1 SGHVS and CDR2 FQNEAQ. CDR3 length equals 16 residues. CDR3 DNA: TGTGCCAGCAGCCACCGAGCGGGGGCCAGCACAGATACGCAGTATTTT. Its translation is CASSHRAGASTDTQYF. Variable domain in full (rest from reference TRBV7-8 and TRBJ2-3): GAGVSQSPRYKVAKRGQDVALRCDPISGHVSLFWYQQALGQGPEFLTYFQNEAQLDKSGLPSDRFFAERPEGSVSTLKIQRTQQEDSAVYLCASSHRAGASTDTQYFGPGTRLTVL.

This clone was seen only a few times. This chain links TRBV7-9 with TRBJ2-6; D is perhaps TRBD1 (6 bases). Germline V gene data show CDR1 as SEHNR and CDR2 as FQNEAQ (reference sequence). This CDR3 spans 15 amino acids. V gave up 5 bases and J gave up 4 bases, with 12 bases separating them. In nucleotides, the CDR3 is TGTGCCAGCAGCCACCGACAGGCGGGGGCCAACGTCCTGACTTTC. The encoded protein is CASSHRQAGANVLTF.